This T cell receptor beta chain was sequenced during a study of breast tumors, draining lymph nodes, adjacent tissues. Study conclusions and caveats: Compared with basal-like, luminal-like tumors shared significantly more repertoire with nontumor tissue. The data were judged consistent with most tumor T cells coming from lymph node and expanding in tumor.

Breast cancer patients provided tissue from their axillary draining lymph nodes. From the multiplex PCR reads, TCRdb called clonotypes with MiXCR, one entry per CDR3 protein. The sample records 120,000 to 150,000 distinct CDR3 sequences, about 30% being singletons. To note about this clonotype: Its antigen is undetermined.

Trimming took 0 bases from V and 2 from J, leaving 11 bases between them. The length of the CDR3 is 15 residues. Germline V gene sequence: CDR1 SGHNT, CDR2 YYREEE (reference sequence). The sequence derives from a female donor with breast cancer. Some clones in this sample may be carry-over from other donors' samples. What was sequenced was axillary lymph node tissue. The chain links TRBV5-4 to TRBJ1-1; tentative D call: TRBD1 (6 bases). The DNA for the CDR3 is TGTGCCAGCAGCTTGGAGAAGGACAGAAACACTGAAGCTTTCTTT. The encoded protein is CASSLEKDRNTEAFF.